One sample yielded the 15 T cell receptor beta chains listed below, sequenced in a study of neoadjuvant anti-PD-1 for oral cavity cancer. Profiled with immunoSEQ multiplex PCR; TCRdb holds only in-frame clones, not every one. The sample carries about 14,000 clones, 65% recorded once. The input for sequencing was PBMCs, taken before nivolumab (anti-PD-1) treatment. Receptors were obtained from a person between 40 and 85 years old with oral cavity squamous cell carcinoma.

The chain couples TRBV4-1 to TRBJ2-7; D is perhaps TRBD1 or TRBD2 (6 bases each). Germline V gives CDR1 MGHRA, CDR2 YSYEKL. The CDR3 covers 15 residues. V was clipped by 4 bases and J by 2 bases, with 15 bases between them. CDR3 in amino acids: CASSRGAVPPYEQYF. The CDR3, as DNA: TGCGCCAGCAGCCGGGGGGCGGTTCCCCCCTACGAGCAGTACTTC.

CDR3 sequence: CASWDRAYEQYF. The CDR3 coding sequence is TGTGCCAGCTGGGACAGGGCATACGAGCAGTACTTC. This chain joins TRBV2 and TRBJ2-7; 9 nucleotides match TRBD1. After removal of 8 bases from V and 4 bases from J, the junction contained 3 bases not matched to a gene. The CDR3 contains 12 residues. CDR1 and CDR2 from the germline V gene are SNHLY and FYNNEI. Full variable domain (rest looked up from reference TRBV2 and TRBJ2-7): EPEVTQTPSHQVTQMGQEVILRCVPISNHLYFYWYRQILGQKVEFLVSFYNNEISEKSEIFDDQFSVERPDGSNFTLKIRSTKLEDSAMYFCASWDRAYEQYFGPGTRLTVT.

V usage is TRBV10-1 and J usage is TRBJ1-5; D is unclear. Germline V gene data show CDR1 as WNHNN and CDR2 as SYGVQD (reference sequence). V lost 3 bases, J lost 3 bases, and 6 bases lay in between. There are 13 residues in the CDR3. The CDR3 DNA reads as TGCGCCAGCAGTGAACAGATCAATCAGCCCCAGCATTTT. It is translated as CASSEQINQPQHF.

As DNA, the CDR3 is TGTGCCAGCAGCTTAGTTCGCCAGGGCGAACTACCTGGGGCCAACGTCCTGACTTTC. The encoded protein is CASSLVRQGELPGANVLTF. J is TRBJ2-6 and V is TRBV7-8; a weak D match, TRBD1 (5 bases). The CDR3 spans 19 residues. Germline CDR1 SGHVS, CDR2 FQNEAQ. Trimming stripped 1 base from V and 2 bases from J, with 18 bases between.

This clone appeared a few times. The CDR3 sequence: CASSLTHQETQYF. CDR3 sequence (DNA): TGTGCCAGCAGCTTAACGCACCAAGAGACCCAGTACTTC. V gene TRBV7-3 combines with J gene TRBJ2-5; D is unclear. Between the trimmed V and J ends, which lost 0 bases and 0 bases, there was a span of 2 bases. This CDR3 is built from 13 residues. The germline V gene has CDR1 SGHTA and CDR2 FQGTGA.

The gene calls are TRBV2 and TRBJ1-4; 8 bases agree with TRBD1. CDR1 is SNHLY, CDR2 FYNNEI, per germline. V lost 0 bases, J lost 8 bases, and 11 bases stayed unmatched. CDR3 length equals 17 residues. The CDR3 protein is CASSEALAGGPAEKLFF. DNA of the CDR3: TGTGCCAGCAGTGAAGCGCTAGCAGGGGGCCCTGCGGAAAAACTGTTTTTT.

This clone was detected a few times. This CDR3 is CASSPGTSNYTF. The CDR3 region has the DNA TGCGCCAGCAGCCCCGGGACAAGTAACTACACCTTC. The chain joins TRBV5-1 to TRBJ1-2; tentative D call: TRBD1 (6 bases). Per germline, CDR1 SGHRS and CDR2 YFSETQ. CDR3 length: 12 amino acids. Trimming left V 4 bases short and J 10 bases short, with 14 bases between.

This clone was detected a few times. The rearrangement uses TRBV7-9 and TRBJ1-1; maybe TRBD1 (5 bases). Trimming took 5 bases from V and 4 from J, leaving 14 bases between them. The CDR3 is 14 amino acids. Per germline, CDR1 SEHNR and CDR2 FQNEAQ (reference sequence). The CDR3: CASSPSRVGTEAFF. CDR3 nucleotide sequence: TGTGCCAGCAGCCCGAGCAGGGTTGGCACTGAAGCTTTCTTT.

The V gene is TRBV5-1, the J gene TRBJ2-1, with TRBD1 identical over 10 bases. The V and J ends lost 3 bases and 7 bases, in that order; junction bases with no gene match: 7. Germline V gene data show CDR1 as SGHRS and CDR2 as YFSETQ. The CDR3 is made up of 15 amino acids. The CDR3 sequence is CASSWLDRGLNEQFF. In DNA, the CDR3 is TGCGCCAGCAGCTGGCTTGACAGGGGGCTGAATGAGCAGTTCTTC. Full variable domain (missing parts from reference TRBV5-1 and TRBJ2-1): KAGVTQTPRYLIKTRGQQVTLSCSPISGHRSVSWYQQTPGQGLQFLFEYFSETQRNKGNFPGRFSGRQFSNSRSEMNVSTLELGDSALYLCASSWLDRGLNEQFFGPGTRLTVL.

This clone has only one observation. The chain employs TRBV27 and TRBJ1-2; possible D gene TRBD1, 5 bases. Germline V gene data show CDR1 as MNHEY and CDR2 as SMNVEV (reference sequence). This CDR3 comprises 13 residues. The V gene lost 8 bases and the J gene lost 8 bases, with 18 bases spanning the gap. The DNA of the CDR3 is TGTGCCAGCGGCAACGTGGGGCTGAACGGCTACACCTTC. It yields the protein CASGNVGLNGYTF.

The chain joins TRBV11-2 to TRBJ2-2; D could derive from TRBD1 or TRBD2 (5 bases each). Germline CDR1 SGHAT, CDR2 FQNNGV. The CDR3 runs to 13 residues. V was cut by 2 bases and J by 7 bases, with 8 bases left in between. CDR3 protein: CASSLPGHGELFF. The CDR3 DNA reads TGTGCCAGCAGCTTACCGGGGCACGGGGAGCTGTTTTTT.

For the CDR3, the DNA is TGTGCCTGGGTGGACAGGGGGCGGGCGAACACTGAAGCTTTCTTT. It translates to CAWVDRGRANTEAFF. The chain joins TRBV30 to TRBJ1-1, with 11 nucleotides matching TRBD1. V lost 5 bases to trimming and J lost 1 base; unmatched junction nucleotides: 6. Germline V lookup: CDR1 GTSNPN, CDR2 SVGIG (reference sequence). This CDR3 contains 15 residues. Supplemented by reference TRBV30 and TRBJ1-1, the full variable domain reads SQTIHQWPATLVQPVGSPLSLECTVEGTSNPNLYWYRQAAGRGLQLLFYSVGIGQISSEVPQNLSASRPQDRQFILSSKKLLLSDSGFYLCAWVDRGRANTEAFFGQGTRLTVV.

V usage is TRBV6-4 and J usage is TRBJ1-2; 9 bases are shared with TRBD1. Germline V gene sequence: CDR1 MRHNA, CDR2 SNTAGT. The CDR3 loop spans 15 amino acids. V lost 10 bases to trimming and J lost 4 bases; unmatched junction nucleotides: 13. This CDR3 is CAIWEEGQGAYGYTF. The CDR3 DNA follows: TGTGCCATCTGGGAGGAGGGACAGGGCGCCTATGGCTACACCTTC.

The rearrangement links TRBV11-3 to TRBJ2-2; weak D call: TRBD2 (5 bases). V was shortened by 5 bases and J by 4 bases, with 20 bases between the two germline ends. CDR1 SGHNT and CDR2 YENEEA come from the germline V gene. The CDR3 has 17 residues. The CDR3 loop is CASSRSSLIRSTGELFF. DNA of the CDR3: TGTGCCAGCAGCCGATCTAGCCTAATAAGATCCACCGGGGAGCTGTTTTTT.

This clone was detected a few times. The chain has TRBV6-1 and TRBJ2-1, with 8 nucleotides matching TRBD1. CDR3 size: 13 residues. Trimming removed 5 bases from V and 8 bases from J; junction bases left unmatched: 5. The germline CDR1 and CDR2 sequences are MNHNS and SASEGT. The chain's CDR3 is CASSPAGGDEQFF. Written as DNA, the CDR3 is TGTGCCAGCAGTCCCGCAGGGGGCGATGAGCAGTTCTTC.